This T cell receptor (beta chain) appears in the sequencing data of a study of T cell responses to AZD1222 COVID-19 vaccine. Study findings and constraints: Sampled repertoires all dated from after the peak T cell response. The study identified only six AZD1222 recipients as seropositive at baseline.

This clone came up once. Its antigen is currently unknown. The length of the CDR3 is 12 residues. Trimming cost V 6 bases and J 8 bases, with 11 bases left between them. CDR1 is MRHNA, CDR2 SNTAGT, per germline. Profiled with immunoSEQ multiplex PCR; TCRdb holds only in-frame clones, not every one. The sample includes 52,000 or so clones, roughly 83% of them seen just once. Sequenced here: peripheral blood, sampled on day 0 of AZD1222 vaccination. This sequence was found in an adult in good health. V gene TRBV6-4 combines with J gene TRBJ2-1; D is unclear. The CDR3 sequence: CASSPNGDEQFF. CDR3 coding DNA: TGTGCCAGCAGCCCGAATGGGGATGAGCAGTTCTTC.